The clone carrying this T cell receptor beta chain was observed many times. Its cognate antigen is unknown. The sample originates from a study of CD8 T cells in ankylosing spondylitis. Points from the study as a whole: A number of the motif variants had already been described in reactive arthritis synovial fluid and blood. CD8+ disease-linked clones were present at relatively low frequencies in blood. What seemed typical of ankylosing spondylitis blood was a TCR beta motif built from about 8 highly homologous variants.

TCRdb re-called the 5' RACE reads through MiXCR, storing one row per CDR3 protein. Of some 37,000 distinct CDR3 sequences listed, 9.5% to 12% are singletons. Specimen: synovial fluid, either unsorted or a sorted T cell fraction (not recorded which). This TCR was recovered from a male donor with ankylosing spondylitis.

The CDR3, as DNA: TGTGCCAGCAGTCGGGGACTAGCGGGAGACAATGAGCAGTTCTTC. This gives the protein CASSRGLAGDNEQFF. V usage is TRBV27 and J usage is TRBJ2-1, with 14 bases lining up with TRBD2. Losses at the gene ends were 5 bases for V and 5 bases for J; bases not matched to a gene: 2. Looked up from germline, CDR1 is MNHEY and CDR2 is SMNVEV (reference sequence). The CDR3 loop spans 15 amino acids.